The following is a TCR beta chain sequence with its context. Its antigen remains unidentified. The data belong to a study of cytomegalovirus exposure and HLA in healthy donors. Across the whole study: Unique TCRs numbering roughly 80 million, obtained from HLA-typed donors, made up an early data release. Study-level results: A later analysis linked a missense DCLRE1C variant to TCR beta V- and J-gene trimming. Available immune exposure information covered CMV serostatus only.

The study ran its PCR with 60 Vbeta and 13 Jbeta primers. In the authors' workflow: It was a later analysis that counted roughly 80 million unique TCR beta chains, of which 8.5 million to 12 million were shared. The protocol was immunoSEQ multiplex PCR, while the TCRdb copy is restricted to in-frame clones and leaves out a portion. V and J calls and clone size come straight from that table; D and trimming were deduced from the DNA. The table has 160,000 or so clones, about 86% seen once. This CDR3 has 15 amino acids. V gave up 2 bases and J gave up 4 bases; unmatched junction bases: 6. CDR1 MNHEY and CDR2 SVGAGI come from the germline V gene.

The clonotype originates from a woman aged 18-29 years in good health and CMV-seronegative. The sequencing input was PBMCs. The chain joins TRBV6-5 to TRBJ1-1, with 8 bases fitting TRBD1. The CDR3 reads CASSYNTGGGTEAFF. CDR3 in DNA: TGTGCCAGCAGTTACAACACAGGGGGAGGCACTGAAGCTTTCTTT.